The 16 T cell receptor beta chains in this list originate from one sample, sequenced in a study of cytomegalovirus exposure and HLA in healthy donors. With 60 Vbeta and 13 Jbeta primers, the PCR was carried out. Sequencing used immunoSEQ multiplex PCR; TCRdb keeps in-frame clones, though not all of them. The sample shows 120,000 or so clones, about 10% of them seen only once. Sequenced sample: PBMCs. The receptors originated from a woman aged 18-35 years in good health and CMV-seropositive.

This chain links TRBV19 with TRBJ1-2; D is undetermined. This CDR3 region has 13 residues. Trimming removed 7 bases from V and 2 bases from J, with 11 bases in between. From germline, CDR1 is LNHDA and CDR2 SQIVND (reference sequence). The CDR3 sequence: CASIEGRNYGYTF. Written as DNA, the CDR3 is TGTGCCAGTATTGAGGGCAGGAACTATGGCTACACCTTC.

The chain uses TRBV9 and TRBJ2-1, with unresolved D. The V and J ends lost 0 bases and 6 bases respectively, with 4 bases between them. The CDR3 runs to 12 residues. Germline V gene sequence: CDR1 SGDLS, CDR2 YYNGEE. CDR3 nucleotides: TGTGCCAGCAGCGTAGACAGCAATGAGCAGTTCTTC. Amino acids: CASSVDSNEQFF.

This clone occurred a few times. The CDR3 protein is CASRGEGTSGRAYEQYF. The CDR3 DNA sequence: TGTGCCAGCCGCGGGGAGGGGACTAGCGGGAGGGCCTACGAGCAGTACTTC. The chain has TRBV28 and TRBJ2-7; TRBD2 matches at 16 bases. This CDR3 region has 17 residues. Germline CDR1 reads MDHEN; CDR2 reads SYDVKM. The V gene end was trimmed by 8 bases and the J gene end by 2 bases; junction bases not matched to a gene: 9.

This clone occurred a few times. The chain recombines TRBV27 with TRBJ1-2, with TRBD1 as a possible D gene (5 bases). V shed 1 base and J shed 8 bases, with 11 bases lying between them. From germline, CDR1 is MNHEY and CDR2 SMNVEV (reference sequence). The CDR3 runs 13 residues. Written as DNA, the CDR3 is TGTGCCAGCAGTTTATTCGGGGGGGGAGGCTACACCTTC. It translates to CASSLFGGGGYTF.

This clone was seen a handful of times. The rearrangement uses TRBV4-2 and TRBJ2-7, with TRBD2 matching over 10 bases. The CDR3 is made up of 16 amino acids. V was clipped by 0 bases and J by 2 bases; unmatched bases: 4. The germline CDR1 and CDR2 sequences are LGHNA and YNFKEQ. The CDR3 DNA reads as TGTGCCAGCAGCCAAGACACTAGCGGGGAGACCTACGAGCAGTACTTC. This codes for CASSQDTSGETYEQYF.

The chain carries TRBV2 and TRBJ1-5; D is ambiguous. Germline V gene data show CDR1 as SNHLY and CDR2 as FYNNEI. V was shortened by 8 bases and J by 5 bases, with 13 bases between the two germline ends. The CDR3 covers 13 residues. The CDR3 DNA reads TGTGCCAGCGCGGGTCTTAGAGATCAGCCCCAGCATTTT. Protein product: CASAGLRDQPQHF.

The rearrangement links TRBV7-8 to TRBJ2-1; D may be TRBD2 (5 bases). CDR1 SGHVS and CDR2 FQNEAQ come from the germline V gene. The CDR3 has 12 amino acids. V was shortened by 6 bases and J by 4 bases, with 7 bases between the two germline ends. The CDR3 coding sequence is TGTGCCAGCAGGGAGGTATACAATGAGCAGTTCTTC. Its translation is CASREVYNEQFF.

A few counts support this clone. This chain links TRBV6-6 with TRBJ2-7; TRBD2 aligns across 10 bases. This CDR3 is 13 amino acids long. Trimming at V came to 11 bases and at J to 2 bases, leaving 6 bases not matched to a gene. From germline, CDR1 is MNHNY and CDR2 SVGAGI (reference sequence). The CDR3 protein is CAGASGGAYEQYF. For the CDR3, the DNA is TGTGCCGGAGCTAGCGGGGGAGCCTACGAGCAGTACTTC.

This clone has more than one count but fewer than ten. The rearrangement uses TRBV29-1 and TRBJ2-2; 8 bases align to TRBD1. The ends lost 0 bases at V and 0 bases at J; junction bases unmatched: 9. The length of the CDR3 is 18 residues. Germline V gene data show CDR1 as SQVTM and CDR2 as ANQGSEA. The CDR3 DNA sequence: TGCAGCGTTGAAGATGGGGGACAGGCGTACGCGAACACCGGGGAGCTGTTTTTT. Protein product: CSVEDGGQAYANTGELFF.

This clone was detected a few times. The J gene is TRBJ2-4, the V gene TRBV7-2; TRBD2 might be the D (6 bases). V dropped 4 bases and J dropped 6 bases, with 19 bases sitting between them. The germline gives CDR1 SGHTA, CDR2 FQGNSA. This CDR3 has 16 amino acids. The CDR3: CASSSRAVGAGNIQYF. As DNA, the CDR3 is TGTGCCAGCAGCTCACGAGCCGTGGGAGCGGGAAACATTCAGTACTTC.

This chain links TRBV2 with TRBJ2-7, with TRBD1 matching over 10 bases. Trimming at V came to 7 bases and at J to 5 bases, leaving 11 bases not matched to a gene. The CDR3 has 15 amino acids. The germline V gene has CDR1 SNHLY and CDR2 FYNNEI. CDR3 sequence reads: CASTRGGQGVHEQYF. CDR3 coding DNA: TGTGCCAGCACTAGGGGAGGACAGGGGGTTCACGAGCAGTACTTC.

The sample holds a few counts of this clone. The gene calls are TRBV5-1 and TRBJ2-7; 7 positions agree with TRBD1. From germline, CDR1 is SGHRS and CDR2 YFSETQ. Trimming at V came to 4 bases and at J to 4 bases, leaving 8 bases not matched to a gene. This CDR3 contains 14 residues. The CDR3 DNA sequence: TGCGCCAGCAGCCCAGAAGGGACAGTATACGAGCAGTACTTC. This codes for CASSPEGTVYEQYF. The entire variable domain, with the rest obtained from reference TRBV5-1 and TRBJ2-7, is as follows: KAGVTQTPRYLIKTRGQQVTLSCSPISGHRSVSWYQQTPGQGLQFLFEYFSETQRNKGNFPGRFSGRQFSNSRSEMNVSTLELGDSALYLCASSPEGTVYEQYFGPGTRLTVT.

This clone has just a few counts. V gene TRBV6-5 combines with J gene TRBJ2-5, with 7 positions matching TRBD1. Germline assignment: CDR1 MNHEY and CDR2 SVGAGI. The CDR3 is 15 amino acids. V gave up 6 bases and J gave up 1 base; unmatched junction bases: 8. The CDR3 region has the DNA TGTGCCAGCAGCACAGGGGCGACCCTCCAAGAGACCCAGTACTTC. Amino acids: CASSTGATLQETQYF.

This clone was seen only a few times. CDR3 region: CASSPGQGGNEQYF. The CDR3 coding sequence is TGTGCCAGCTCACCGGGACAGGGAGGCAACGAGCAGTACTTC. This chain joins TRBV18 and TRBJ2-7, with 9 bases lining up with TRBD1. CDR1 is KGHSH and CDR2 is LQKENI in the germline V gene. The CDR3 covers 14 residues. The V gene end was trimmed by 3 bases and the J gene end by 5 bases; junction bases not matched to a gene: 5.

This clone was seen a handful of times. V usage is TRBV6-1 and J usage is TRBJ1-1; D not resolved. CDR3 size: 13 residues. Germline CDR1 MNHNS, CDR2 SASEGT. The ends were cut back, 1 base at V and 5 bases at J, with 8 bases in the middle. The CDR3 reads CASSEDEKTEAFF. The CDR3 DNA reads as TGTGCCAGCAGTGAAGATGAGAAGACTGAAGCTTTCTTT.

The CDR3 bases are TGTGCCAGCAGGACCGGGACAGGGGTATACGAGCAGTACTTC. Its translation: CASRTGTGVYEQYF. This chain uses TRBV6-5 with TRBJ2-7; 10 nucleotides line up with TRBD1. From germline, CDR1 is MNHEY and CDR2 SVGAGI. The CDR3 is 14 residues long. Trimming cost V 6 bases and J 4 bases; bases outside gene matches: 6.